This T cell receptor beta chain derives from a study of T cell responses to AZD1222 COVID-19 vaccine. Study outcomes and limitations: The study reported that nearly half of spike-specific TCRs target unmutated variant regions.

To note about this clone: Its target is not known.

Measured with immunoSEQ multiplex PCR; TCRdb has only the in-frame clones, and not every one. The top ten clones hold more than 7% of a sample with 150,000 to 200,000 clones, around 90% of them seen once. This sequence originates from an adult in good health. Sequenced here: peripheral blood, sampled on day 0 of AZD1222 vaccination.

The CDR3 protein is CASSARGSVEAFF. CDR3 DNA: TGTGCCAGCAGTGCGAGGGGGTCCGTGGAAGCTTTCTTT. The chain joins TRBV2 to TRBJ1-1; D may be TRBD1 (6 bases). This CDR3 contains 13 residues. The germline V gene encodes CDR1 SNHLY and CDR2 FYNNEI. The germline V and J ends were trimmed by 4 bases and 8 bases, with 14 bases remaining between them.